This paragraph covers one T cell receptor beta chain sequence. Its target is not known. Method: immunoSEQ multiplex PCR; TCRdb's copy keeps in-frame clones and lacks some. The sample includes tens of thousands of clones, 70% to 90% of them seen just once. This entry comes from a study of T cells in localized non-small cell lung cancer. Germline CDR1 is MNHNY and CDR2 is SVGAGI (reference sequence). The V gene lost 4 bases and the J gene lost 2 bases, with 5 bases spanning the gap. The CDR3 consists of 12 residues. Findings of the study overall: Among the tissues sampled, uninvolved adjacent lung had the highest T cell clonality, above tumor.

This TCR was sampled from a man aged 40 to 70 with stage I lung adenocarcinoma. The specimen was peripheral blood, collected before any cancer treatment. The rearrangement links TRBV6-6 to TRBJ1-2, with D tentatively TRBD1 (5 bases). The CDR3 bases are TGTGCCAGCAGTTGGGACAACTATGGCTACACCTTC. As protein: CASSWDNYGYTF.